This TCR beta chain appears in the sequencing data of a study of T cells expressing NK-cell markers (dated by TCRdb to 2020 to 2022). For context, the study as a whole: Three sorted T-cell subsets (CD3+CD56+NKG2C+, CD3+CD56+NKG2C- and CD3+CD56-NKG2C+) from several donors had their TCR beta-chain repertoires profiled. Among the eight sequenced donors, seven were HCMV-seropositive and one was HCMV-seronegative. Randomly selected healthy volunteers, three men and five women, were used as the eight sequenced donors. The libraries were sequenced on Illumina HiSeq 2000/2500, MiSeq or NextSeq, producing 2 x 150 bp reads.

As concerns this clonotype: Its recognized antigen is unknown.

HCMV serostatus was determined by detecting HCMV-specific IgG in serum with a commercial ELISA kit. Peripheral blood mononuclear cells were isolated from blood by Ficoll density gradient centrifugation. The research as a whole found: Those dominant clonotypes were again the most abundant among CD3+CD56-NKG2C+ cells in a few donors, at about 25-65%. In six donors, the dominant CD3+CD56+NKG2C+ clonotypes were found to rank among the top 10 CD8+ clonotypes and to make up about 1.0-7.5% of CD8+ T cells. Whether the expanded NKG2C-expressing T cell clones were specific for HCMV antigens remained unclear.

TCRdb lists the instrument as Illumina HiSeq 2000. 5'RACE template switching, by which a universal primer site and unique molecular identifiers were added, was used to make TCR beta cDNA libraries. cDNA synthesis was primed from the TCR beta constant segment, followed by two successive PCR amplification steps. As for the authors' bioinformatics: Reads were demultiplexed and grouped by UMI with MIGEC, and clonotypes were assembled and quantified with MiTCR. To exclude erroneous sequences, only TCR cDNA sequences supported by at least two reads were retained. Downstream repertoire analysis used the tcR package, and clonotypes were matched across fractions by CDR3 nucleotide sequence plus V segment. VDJmatch was used to annotate antigen specificity against VDJdb, with one amino acid substitution in CDR3 permitted. Following TCRdb reprocessing, every CDR3 protein sequence forms one entry, and DNA is not provided. The V and J calls, along with clone size, are taken from TCRdb and not from the paper's own processing. The table for this sample lists about 540,000 distinct CDR3 sequences. Approximately 3.6% of the sample is taken by the ten largest.

The CDR3 starts with the cysteine, ends with the phenylalanine, and has 17 residues. There is no recorded DNA. CDR1 SGHAT and CDR2 FQNNGV were looked up in the germline V gene. The sequence joins TRBV11-2 to TRBJ2-1; checking the TCRdb D call of TRBD2 is not possible without DNA. Material for sequencing was blood T cells: a sorted CD56 or NKG2C T cell subset, CD4+ or CD8+ T cells, or bulk PBMC T cells (not recorded which). This receptor was taken from a man younger than 30 in good health. Donor details come from another sample of the same person, matched by shared clones. This receptor has the CDR3 CASSLDRTSGRSNEQFF.